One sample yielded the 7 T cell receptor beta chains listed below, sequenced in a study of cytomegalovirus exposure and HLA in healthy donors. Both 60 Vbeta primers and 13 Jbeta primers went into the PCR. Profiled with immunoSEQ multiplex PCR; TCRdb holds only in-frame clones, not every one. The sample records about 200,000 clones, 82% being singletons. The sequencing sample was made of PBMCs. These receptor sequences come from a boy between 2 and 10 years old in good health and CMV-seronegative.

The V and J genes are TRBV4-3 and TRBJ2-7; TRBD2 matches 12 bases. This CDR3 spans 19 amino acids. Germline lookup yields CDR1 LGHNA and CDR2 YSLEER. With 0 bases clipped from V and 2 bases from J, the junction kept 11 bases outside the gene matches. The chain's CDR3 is CASSQDLLAGGLGAYEQYF. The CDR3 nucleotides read TGCGCCAGCAGCCAAGATCTACTAGCGGGGGGATTGGGGGCCTACGAGCAGTACTTC.

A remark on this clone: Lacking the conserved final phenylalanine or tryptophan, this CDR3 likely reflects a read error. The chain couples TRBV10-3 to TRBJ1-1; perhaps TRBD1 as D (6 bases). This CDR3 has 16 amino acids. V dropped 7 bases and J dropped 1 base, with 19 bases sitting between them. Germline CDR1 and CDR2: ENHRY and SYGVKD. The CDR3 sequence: CAITPGGGRANTEAFL. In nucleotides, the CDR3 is TGTGCCATCACCCCCGGGGGGGGCAGAGCGAACACTGAAGCTTTCCTT.

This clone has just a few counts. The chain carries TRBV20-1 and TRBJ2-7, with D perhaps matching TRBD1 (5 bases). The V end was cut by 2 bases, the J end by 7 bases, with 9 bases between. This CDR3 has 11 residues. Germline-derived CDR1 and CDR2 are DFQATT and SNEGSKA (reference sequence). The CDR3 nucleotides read TGCAGTGCTAGACAGGGCCGGGAGCAGTACTTC. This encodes CSARQGREQYF.

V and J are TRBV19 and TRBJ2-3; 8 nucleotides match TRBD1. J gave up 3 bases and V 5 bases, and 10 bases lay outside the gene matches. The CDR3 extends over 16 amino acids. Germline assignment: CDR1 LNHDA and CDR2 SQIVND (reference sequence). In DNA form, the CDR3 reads TGTGCCAGTAGTGCCTGGACAGGGAGAGGGACAGATACGCAGTATTTT. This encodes CASSAWTGRGTDTQYF.

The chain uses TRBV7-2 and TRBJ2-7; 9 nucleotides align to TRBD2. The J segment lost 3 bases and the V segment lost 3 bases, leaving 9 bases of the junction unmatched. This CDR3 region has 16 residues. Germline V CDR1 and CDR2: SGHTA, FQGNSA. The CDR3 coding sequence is TGTGCCAGCAGCTTTACGCCCGGGACTAGCCGCTACGAGCAGTACTTC. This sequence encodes CASSFTPGTSRYEQYF.

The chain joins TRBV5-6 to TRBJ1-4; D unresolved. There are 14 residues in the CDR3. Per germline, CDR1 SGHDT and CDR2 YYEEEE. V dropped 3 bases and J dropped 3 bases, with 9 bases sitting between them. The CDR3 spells CASSSGGSNEKLFF. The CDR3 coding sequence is TGTGCCAGCAGCTCGGGTGGGTCTAATGAAAAACTGTTTTTT.

This CDR3 reads CASSQAASGGASEQFF. CDR3 bases: TGTGCCAGCAGCCAAGCAGCTAGCGGGGGGGCGAGTGAGCAGTTCTTC. The V gene is TRBV4-2, the J gene TRBJ2-1, with 12 bases aligning to TRBD2. V was clipped by 1 base and J by 9 bases; unmatched bases: 7. Germline lookup yields CDR1 LGHNA and CDR2 YNFKEQ. CDR3 length: 16 residues.